This TCR beta chain was obtained from a study of STAT5B mutations in CD4+ large granular lymphocyte leukemia. General observations from the study: Top patient clones used TRBV06 genes more often: 8/27 versus 2/35 in controls.

Comment on this clone: Its antigen is unidentified.

Sequenced by immunoSEQ multiplex PCR; TCRdb stores in-frame clones only, minus some. The table lists 35,000 or so clones, roughly 71% of them singletons, with less than 3% in the top ten. Germline loops: CDR1 SGHDT, CDR2 YYEEEE. This CDR3 is 17 amino acids long. Deletions cut 1 base from V and 0 bases from J, with 14 bases between. This chain joins TRBV5-6 and TRBJ1-3, with no clear D. Sample: CD4+ T cells from blood buffy coats. This TCR was recovered from a human donor in good health. This chain's CDR3 is CASSLNPGRYSGNTIYF. CDR3 DNA: TGTGCCAGCAGCTTGAACCCTGGACGGTACTCTGGAAACACCATATATTTT.